Each of the 10 T cell receptor beta chains below was sequenced from the same sample in a study of shared clonotypes between healthy human individuals. As defined, naive CD8 cells were CD45RO-negative and positively selected for CCR7, with terminally differentiated effector memory CD45RA+ cells excluded. Data came from immunoSEQ multiplex PCR; TCRdb stores just in-frame clones and leaves some out. This table has some 2 million clones, just under 95% appearing once. Sequenced sample: naive CD8+ T cells sorted from blood. The receptors were gathered from a man between 18 and 29 years old in good health.

This chain joins TRBV7-3 and TRBJ2-3; 8 bases fit TRBD2. CDR1 and CDR2 from the germline V gene are SGHTA and FQGTGA. V shed 5 bases, J shed 2 bases, and the junction held 9 bases outside the gene matches. The CDR3 is made up of 16 amino acids. The CDR3 DNA reads TGTGCCAGCAGCCCGAGGGGAGCGGGAGACACAGATACGCAGTATTTT. Amino acids: CASSPRGAGDTDTQYF. The full variable domain, in which reference TRBV7-3 and TRBJ2-3 provide the parts outside the CDR3, is GAGVSQTPSNKVTEKGKYVELRCDPISGHTALYWYRQSLGQGPEFLIYFQGTGAADDSGLPNDRFFAVRPEGSVSTLKIQRTERGDSAVYLCASSPRGAGDTDTQYFGPGTRLTVL.

The genes are TRBV13 and TRBJ2-7; D is uncertain. CDR3 length equals 12 residues. In germline, CDR1 is PRHDT, CDR2 FYEKMQ (reference sequence). V lost 5 bases and J lost 0, with 5 bases in between. The chain's CDR3 is CASSRSSYEQYF. The DNA for the CDR3 is TGTGCCAGCAGCCGTAGCTCCTACGAGCAGTACTTC.

The chain links TRBV29-1 to TRBJ1-2; no clear D. This CDR3 region has 12 residues. The ends were cut back, 5 bases at V and 4 bases at J, with 11 bases in the middle. In germline, CDR1 is SQVTM, CDR2 ANQGSEA. The CDR3 nucleotides are TGCAGCGTTACTGACCTGAGCTATGGCTACACCTTC. Its translation: CSVTDLSYGYTF.

This clone was found a few times. This sequence joins TRBV7-9 and TRBJ2-7, with 7 bases matching TRBD1. The V gene's germline CDR1 is SEHNR and CDR2 FQNEAQ (reference sequence). This CDR3 is 15 amino acids long. V dropped 3 bases and J dropped 3; count of bases not matched to a gene: 8. CDR3 residues: CASSLGRQGDYEQYF. CDR3 bases: TGTGCCAGCAGCTTGGGTAGACAGGGTGACTACGAGCAGTACTTC. The full variable domain, in which reference TRBV7-9 and TRBJ2-7 provide the parts outside the CDR3, is DTGVSQNPRHKITKRGQNVTFRCDPISEHNRLYWYRQTLGQGPEFLTYFQNEAQLEKSRLLSDRFSAERPKGSFSTLEIQRTEQGDSAMYLCASSLGRQGDYEQYFGPGTRLTVT.

V usage is TRBV4-3 and J usage is TRBJ2-3; TRBD2 aligns across 10 bases. The V and J ends lost 6 bases and 4 bases, in that order; junction bases with no gene match: 10. Germline V gene lookup returns CDR1 LGHNA and CDR2 YSLEER. The CDR3 is made up of 16 amino acids. The CDR3 here is CASSGSLAGVADTQYF. The DNA of the CDR3 is TGCGCCAGCAGTGGATCGCTAGCGGGGGTGGCAGATACGCAGTATTTT.

The chain carries TRBV11-2 and TRBJ2-7, with 7 bases matching TRBD1. Trimming removed 5 bases from V and 2 bases from J; junction bases left unmatched: 6. This CDR3 has 14 residues. Germline V gives CDR1 SGHAT, CDR2 FQNNGV. CDR3 DNA sequence: TGTGCCAGCAGCCACGGACAGGCGACCTACGAGCAGTACTTC. Its protein is CASSHGQATYEQYF.

The rearrangement links TRBV5-1 to TRBJ2-3; 14 bases align to TRBD2. V lost 5 bases, J lost 3 bases, and 8 bases stayed unmatched. This CDR3 region has 17 residues. CDR1 and CDR2 from the germline V gene are SGHRS and YFSETQ. CDR3 protein: CASSPGLAGVWTDTQYF. For the CDR3, the DNA is TGCGCCAGCAGTCCGGGACTAGCGGGAGTGTGGACAGATACGCAGTATTTT.

The V and J genes are TRBV5-5 and TRBJ1-5; perhaps TRBD1 as D (6 bases). This CDR3 has 14 residues. Between the trimmed V and J ends, which lost 3 bases and 6 bases, there was a span of 13 bases. Looked up from germline, CDR1 is SGHKS and CDR2 is YYEKEE (reference sequence). CDR3: CASSYDRISQPQHF. CDR3 coding DNA: TGTGCCAGCAGCTACGACAGGATAAGTCAGCCCCAGCATTTT.

CDR3 in DNA: TGTGCCAGCAGCTACCTAAACTCTGAGCAGTTCTTC. Protein: CASSYLNSEQFF. The chain has TRBV13 and TRBJ2-1, with D unresolved. Germline V gene lookup returns CDR1 PRHDT and CDR2 FYEKMQ (reference sequence). The V and J ends lost 4 bases and 9 bases respectively, with 10 bases between them. This CDR3 has 12 residues.

The chain links TRBV9 to TRBJ2-3; 14 nucleotides align to TRBD2. V lost 4 bases, J lost 1 base, and 5 bases stayed unmatched. CDR1 and CDR2 from the germline V gene are SGDLS and YYNGEE. CDR3 length equals 17 residues. Here the CDR3 DNA reads TGTGCCAGCAGCCCGAGACTAGCGGGGGGGCGCACAGATACGCAGTATTTT. It yields the protein CASSPRLAGGRTDTQYF. Combining the CDR3 with reference TRBV9 and TRBJ2-3 gives the whole variable domain DSGVTQTPKHLITATGQRVTLRCSPRSGDLSVYWYQQSLDQGLQFLIQYYNGEERAKGNILERFSAQQFPDLHSELNLSSLELGDSALYFCASSPRLAGGRTDTQYFGPGTRLTVL.